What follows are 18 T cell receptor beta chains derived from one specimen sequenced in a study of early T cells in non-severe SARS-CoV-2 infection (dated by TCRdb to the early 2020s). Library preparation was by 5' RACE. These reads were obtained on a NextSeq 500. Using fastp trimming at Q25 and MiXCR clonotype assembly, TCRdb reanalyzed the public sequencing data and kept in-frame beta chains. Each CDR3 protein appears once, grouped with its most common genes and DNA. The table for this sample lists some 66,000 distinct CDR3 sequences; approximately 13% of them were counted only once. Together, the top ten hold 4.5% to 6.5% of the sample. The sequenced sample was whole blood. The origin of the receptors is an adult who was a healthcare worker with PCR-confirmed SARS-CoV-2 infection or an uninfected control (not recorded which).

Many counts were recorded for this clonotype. The CDR3 loop is CASSRAREGQPQHF. CDR3 nucleotide sequence: TGTGCCAGCAGCCGTGCCAGGGAAGGACAGCCCCAGCATTTT. The chain employs TRBV7-6 and TRBJ1-5, with D possibly being TRBD1 (5 bases). Germline-derived CDR1 and CDR2 are SGHVS and FNYEAQ. V lost 5 bases and J lost 7, with 15 bases in between. This CDR3 contains 14 residues.

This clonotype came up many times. CDR3 in amino acids: CASSQSVGANVLTF. CDR3 DNA: TGTGCCAGCAGCCAAAGTGTGGGGGCCAACGTCCTGACTTTC. J is TRBJ2-6 and V is TRBV3-1; D gene ambiguous. CDR3 length equals 14 residues. V lost 2 bases and J lost 4, with 6 bases in between. Per germline, CDR1 LGHDT and CDR2 YNNKEL (reference sequence).

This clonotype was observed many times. For the CDR3, the DNA is TGCAGCGTTGAGTTAAACACTGAAGCTTTCTTT. The encoded protein is CSVELNTEAFF. This chain joins TRBV29-1 and TRBJ1-1; no definite D call. The germline V and J ends were trimmed by 3 bases and 2 bases, with 4 bases remaining between them. This CDR3 is 11 amino acids long. Looked up from germline, CDR1 is SQVTM and CDR2 is ANQGSEA. Combining the CDR3 with reference TRBV29-1 and TRBJ1-1 gives the whole variable domain SAVISQKPSRDICQRGTSLTIQCQVDSQVTMMFWYRQQPGQSLTLIATANQGSEATYESGFVIDKFPISRPNLTFSTLTVSNMSPEDSSIYLCSVELNTEAFFGQGTRLTVV.

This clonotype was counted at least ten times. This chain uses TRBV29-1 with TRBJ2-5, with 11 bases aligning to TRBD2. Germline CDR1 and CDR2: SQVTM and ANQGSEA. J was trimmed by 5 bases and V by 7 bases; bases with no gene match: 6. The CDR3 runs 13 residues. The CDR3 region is CSGKLAGVETQYF. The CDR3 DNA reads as TGCAGCGGGAAACTAGCGGGGGTGGAGACCCAGTACTTC.

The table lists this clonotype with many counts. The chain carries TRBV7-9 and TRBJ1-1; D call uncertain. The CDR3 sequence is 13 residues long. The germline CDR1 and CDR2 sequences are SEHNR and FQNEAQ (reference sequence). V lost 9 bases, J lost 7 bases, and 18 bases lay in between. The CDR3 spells CASSEGPFDEAFF. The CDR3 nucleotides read TGTGCCAGTTCTGAGGGCCCCTTCGATGAAGCTTTCTTT.

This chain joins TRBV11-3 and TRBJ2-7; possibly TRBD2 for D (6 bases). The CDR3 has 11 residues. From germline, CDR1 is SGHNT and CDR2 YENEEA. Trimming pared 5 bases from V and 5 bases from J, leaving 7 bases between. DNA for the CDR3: TGTGCCAGCAGCCGACTAGACGAGCAGTACTTC. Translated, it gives CASSRLDEQYF.

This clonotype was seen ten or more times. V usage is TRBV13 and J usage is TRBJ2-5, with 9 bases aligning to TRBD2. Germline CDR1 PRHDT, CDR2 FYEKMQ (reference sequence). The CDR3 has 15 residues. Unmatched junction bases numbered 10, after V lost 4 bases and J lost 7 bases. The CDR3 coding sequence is TGTGCCAGCAGCTACTCCGCACTTAGCGGGGGGACCCAGTACTTC. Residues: CASSYSALSGGTQYF. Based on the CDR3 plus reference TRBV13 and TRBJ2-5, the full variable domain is AAGVIQSPRHLIKEKRETATLKCYPIPRHDTVYWYQQGPGQDPQFLISFYEKMQSDKGSIPDRFSAQQFSDYHSELNMSSLELGDSALYFCASSYSALSGGTQYFGPGTRLLVL.

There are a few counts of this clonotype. The CDR3: CSARTVSGNTIYF. CDR3 DNA sequence: TGCAGTGCTCGGACAGTCTCTGGAAACACCATATATTTT. The chain recombines TRBV20-1 with TRBJ1-3; possibly TRBD1 for D (6 bases). This CDR3 is 13 amino acids long. Trimming left V 5 bases short and J 0 bases short, with 8 bases between. Germline-derived CDR1 and CDR2 are DFQATT and SNEGSKA (reference sequence).

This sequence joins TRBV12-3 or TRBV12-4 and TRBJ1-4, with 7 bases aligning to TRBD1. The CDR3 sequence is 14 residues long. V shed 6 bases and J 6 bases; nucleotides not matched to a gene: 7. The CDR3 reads CASSVRTGHEKLFF. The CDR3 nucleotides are TGTGCCAGCAGCGTCCGGACAGGTCATGAAAAACTGTTTTTT.

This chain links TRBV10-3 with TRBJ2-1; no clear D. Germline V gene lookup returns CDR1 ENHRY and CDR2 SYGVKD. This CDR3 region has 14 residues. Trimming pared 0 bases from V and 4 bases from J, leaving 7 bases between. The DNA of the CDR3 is TGTGCCATCAGTGAGTCGACCGGGTACAATGAGCAGTTCTTC. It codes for CAISESTGYNEQFF.

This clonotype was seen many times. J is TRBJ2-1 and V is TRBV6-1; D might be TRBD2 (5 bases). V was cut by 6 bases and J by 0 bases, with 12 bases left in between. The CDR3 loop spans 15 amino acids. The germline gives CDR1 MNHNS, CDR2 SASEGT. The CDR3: CASSSEGSSYNEQFF. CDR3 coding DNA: TGTGCCAGCAGCAGTGAGGGCAGCTCCTACAATGAGCAGTTCTTC.

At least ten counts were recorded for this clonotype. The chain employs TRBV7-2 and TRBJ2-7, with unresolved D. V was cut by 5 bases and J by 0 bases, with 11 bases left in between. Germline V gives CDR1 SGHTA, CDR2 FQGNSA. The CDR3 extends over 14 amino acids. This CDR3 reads CASSPRPLSYEQYF. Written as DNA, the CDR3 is TGTGCCAGCAGCCCTAGACCCCTCTCCTACGAGCAGTACTTC.

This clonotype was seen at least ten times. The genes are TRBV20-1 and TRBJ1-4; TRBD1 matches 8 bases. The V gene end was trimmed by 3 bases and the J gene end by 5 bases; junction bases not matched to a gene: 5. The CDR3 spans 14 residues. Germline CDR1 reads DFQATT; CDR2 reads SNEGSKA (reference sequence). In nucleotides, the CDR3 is TGCAGTGCTAGGGGGGGACAGGTGAATGAAAAACTGTTTTTT. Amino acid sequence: CSARGGQVNEKLFF.

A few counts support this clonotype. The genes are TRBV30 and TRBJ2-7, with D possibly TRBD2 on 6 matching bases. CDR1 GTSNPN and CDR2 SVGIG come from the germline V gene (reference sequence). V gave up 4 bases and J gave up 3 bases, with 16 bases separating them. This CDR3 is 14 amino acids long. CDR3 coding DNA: TGTGCCTGGACCCGAGGCGGCGGGGTCTACGAGCAGTACTTC. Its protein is CAWTRGGGVYEQYF.

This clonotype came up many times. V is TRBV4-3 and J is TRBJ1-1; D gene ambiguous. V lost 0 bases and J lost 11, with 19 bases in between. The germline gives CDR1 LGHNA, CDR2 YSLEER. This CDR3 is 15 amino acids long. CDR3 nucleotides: TGCGCCAGCAGCCAAGAAATCTTGTCGTACTCCGGGGCTTTCTTT. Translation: CASSQEILSYSGAFF.

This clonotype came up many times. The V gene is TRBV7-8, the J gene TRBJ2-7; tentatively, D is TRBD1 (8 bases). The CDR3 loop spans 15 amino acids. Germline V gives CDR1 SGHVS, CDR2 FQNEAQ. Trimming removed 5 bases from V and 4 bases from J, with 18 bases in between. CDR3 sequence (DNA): TGTGCCAGCAGCCCACGGACAGGGAGGGAATACGAGCAGTACTTC. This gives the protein CASSPRTGREYEQYF.

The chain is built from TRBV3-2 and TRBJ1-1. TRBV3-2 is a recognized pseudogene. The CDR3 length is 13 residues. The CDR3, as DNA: TGTGCCAGCAGCCAAGGTGGAAACACTGAAGCTTTCTTT. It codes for CASSQGGNTEAFF.

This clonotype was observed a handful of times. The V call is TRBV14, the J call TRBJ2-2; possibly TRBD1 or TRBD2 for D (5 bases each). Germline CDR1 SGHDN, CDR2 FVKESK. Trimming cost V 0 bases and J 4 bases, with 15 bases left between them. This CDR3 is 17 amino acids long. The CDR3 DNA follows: TGTGCCAGCAGCCAAGACCACCCGGGGACGACCACCGGGGAGCTGTTTTTT. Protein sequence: CASSQDHPGTTTGELFF.